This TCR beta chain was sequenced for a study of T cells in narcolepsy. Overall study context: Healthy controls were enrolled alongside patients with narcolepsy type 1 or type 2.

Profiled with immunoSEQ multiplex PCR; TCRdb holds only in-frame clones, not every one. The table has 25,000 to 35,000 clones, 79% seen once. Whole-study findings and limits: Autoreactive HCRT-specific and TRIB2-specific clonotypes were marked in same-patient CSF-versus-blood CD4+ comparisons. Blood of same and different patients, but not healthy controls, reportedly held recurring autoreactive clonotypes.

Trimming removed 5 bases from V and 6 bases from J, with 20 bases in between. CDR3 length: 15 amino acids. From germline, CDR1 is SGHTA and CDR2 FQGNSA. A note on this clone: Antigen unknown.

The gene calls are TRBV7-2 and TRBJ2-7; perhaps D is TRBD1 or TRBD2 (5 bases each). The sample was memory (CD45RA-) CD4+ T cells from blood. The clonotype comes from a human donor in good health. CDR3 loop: CASSRTPGAPAEQYF. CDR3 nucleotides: TGTGCCAGCAGCAGGACGCCCGGGGCCCCCGCCGAGCAGTACTTC.